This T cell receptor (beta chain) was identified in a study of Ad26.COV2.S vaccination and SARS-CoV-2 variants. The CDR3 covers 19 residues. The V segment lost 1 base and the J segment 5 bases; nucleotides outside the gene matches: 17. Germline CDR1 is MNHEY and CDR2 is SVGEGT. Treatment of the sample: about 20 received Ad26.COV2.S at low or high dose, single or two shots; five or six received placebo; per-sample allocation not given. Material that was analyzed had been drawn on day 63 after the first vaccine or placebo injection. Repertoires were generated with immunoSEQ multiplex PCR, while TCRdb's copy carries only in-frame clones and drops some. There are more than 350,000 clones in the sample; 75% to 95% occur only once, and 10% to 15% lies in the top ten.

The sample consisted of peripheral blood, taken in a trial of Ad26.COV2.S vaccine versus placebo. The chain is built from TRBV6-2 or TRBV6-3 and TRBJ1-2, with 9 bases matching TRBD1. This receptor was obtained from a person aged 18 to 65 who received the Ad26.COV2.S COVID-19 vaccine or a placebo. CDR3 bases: TGTGCCAGCAGTTACTGGCACCTTGGACTTAACAGGGGGCAGTATGGCTACACCTTC. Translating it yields CASSYWHLGLNRGQYGYTF.